These 21 T cell receptor beta chains originate from one sample sequenced in a study of cytomegalovirus exposure and HLA in healthy donors. The repertoire was sequenced with immunoSEQ multiplex PCR; TCRdb's copy has only in-frame clones and lacks some. The sample includes 150,000 to 200,000 clones, around 84% of them seen just once. The source material was PBMCs. All receptors come from a man aged 18 to 35 in good health and CMV-seropositive.

The chain has TRBV4-2 and TRBJ1-1; D gene ambiguous. CDR1 is LGHNA and CDR2 is YNFKEQ in the germline V gene. The CDR3 runs 15 residues. The V and J ends lost 0 bases and 4 bases respectively, with 12 bases between them. For the CDR3, the DNA is TGTGCCAGCAGCCAAGACAGGTTCGGAGGCACTGAAGCTTTCTTT. Translating it yields CASSQDRFGGTEAFF.

Only one count was recorded for this clone. The chain joins TRBV7-3 to TRBJ2-3; the match to TRBD2 covers 9 bases. CDR1 is SGHTA and CDR2 is FQGTGA in the germline V gene. V shed 1 base, J shed 4 bases, and the junction held 6 bases outside the gene matches. This CDR3 contains 16 residues. CDR3 amino acids: CASSLIPSGKADTQYF. DNA of the CDR3: TGTGCCAGCAGCTTAATACCTAGCGGGAAGGCAGATACGCAGTATTTT.

The chain recombines TRBV28 with TRBJ2-7; TRBD1 matches at 8 bases. The germline gives CDR1 MDHEN, CDR2 SYDVKM. Germline trimming cut 5 bases from V and 3 bases from J; bases unmatched to any gene: 6. The CDR3 contains 14 residues. The CDR3 spells CASSGTGLNYEQYF. The CDR3 DNA reads TGTGCCAGCAGTGGGACAGGACTAAACTACGAGCAGTACTTC.

The chain links TRBV6-5 to TRBJ2-7; 8 bases are shared with TRBD1. CDR3 size: 14 residues. Trimming took 5 bases from V and 3 from J; bases not matched to a gene: 6. Germline V gives CDR1 MNHEY, CDR2 SVGAGI. CDR3 in amino acids: CASSRQGSFYEQYF. Here the CDR3 DNA reads TGTGCCAGCAGTCGACAGGGGTCTTTCTACGAGCAGTACTTC.

This clone was seen only once. The rearrangement links TRBV7-9 to TRBJ2-7, with D perhaps matching TRBD2 (6 bases). V lost 6 bases to trimming and J lost 3 bases, with 12 bases between them. CDR1 and CDR2 (germline): SEHNR, FQNEAQ (reference sequence). This CDR3 contains 13 residues. The CDR3 is CASSRADYYEQYF. DNA for the CDR3: TGTGCCAGCAGTCGGGCGGACTACTACGAGCAGTACTTC.

The V and J genes are TRBV28 and TRBJ2-3; TRBD2 agrees at 12 bases. This CDR3 has 15 residues. Germline trimming cut 8 bases from V and 0 bases from J; bases unmatched to any gene: 3. Germline values: CDR1 MDHEN, CDR2 SYDVKM. CDR3 nucleotides: TGTGCCAGCCGACTAGCGGGGGCTAGCACAGATACGCAGTATTTT. The encoded protein is CASRLAGASTDTQYF.

The V and J genes are TRBV10-3 and TRBJ2-5, with TRBD2 identical over 12 bases. CDR1 and CDR2 from the germline V gene are ENHRY and SYGVKD. The CDR3 covers 14 residues. Trimming cost V 4 bases and J 5 bases; bases outside gene matches: 2. CDR3: CAISAGTSGETQYF. The DNA of the CDR3 is TGTGCCATCAGTGCGGGGACTAGCGGGGAGACCCAGTACTTC.

J is TRBJ2-3 and V is TRBV14; no definite D call. The V gene lost 6 bases and the J gene lost 4 bases, with 11 bases spanning the gap. CDR1 and CDR2 (germline): SGHDN, FVKESK. The CDR3 covers 13 residues. CDR3 nucleotides: TGTGCCAGCAGTTTAGACTGGGCAGATACGCAGTATTTT. Translation gives CASSLDWADTQYF.

The J gene is TRBJ2-7, the V gene TRBV7-9; 11 nucleotides agree with TRBD2. V was clipped by 4 bases and J by 6 bases; unmatched bases: 11. Germline CDR1 SEHNR, CDR2 FQNEAQ (reference sequence). The length of the CDR3 is 16 residues. CDR3 amino acids: CASSSFTSGRGSEQYF. The CDR3 DNA sequence: TGTGCCAGCAGCTCCTTCACTAGCGGGAGAGGCTCCGAGCAGTACTTC.

The rearrangement links TRBV11-1 to TRBJ2-7, with TRBD1 matching 9 bases. Germline V gene sequence: CDR1 SGHAT, CDR2 FQDESV (reference sequence). The CDR3 is 16 residues long. V lost 1 base to trimming and J lost 5 bases; unmatched junction nucleotides: 9. DNA for the CDR3: TGTGCCAGCAGCTTAGGGGACAGGGCCCTTCGGGACGAGCAGTACTTC. Protein: CASSLGDRALRDEQYF.

The V gene is TRBV19, the J gene TRBJ2-7; a weak D match, TRBD2 (8 bases). Trimming removed 3 bases at V and 2 bases at J, with 20 bases between. Germline V gives CDR1 LNHDA, CDR2 SQIVND (reference sequence). This CDR3 comprises 17 residues. The CDR3 DNA follows: TGTGCCAGTAGTATCGGACAGGCCGGGACTAGGGCCTACGAGCAGTACTTC. This translates into CASSIGQAGTRAYEQYF.

V is TRBV28 and J is TRBJ1-5; no firm D call. The CDR3 sequence is 14 residues long. V lost 1 base to trimming and J lost 4 bases, with 8 bases between them. Germline assignment: CDR1 MDHEN and CDR2 SYDVKM. The CDR3: CASSLSSGNQPQHF. The CDR3 nucleotides are TGTGCCAGCAGTTTATCCTCCGGGAATCAGCCCCAGCATTTT.

V usage is TRBV6-5 and J usage is TRBJ2-6; the D gene is possibly TRBD2 (6 bases). Trimming left V 0 bases short and J 2 bases short, with 8 bases between. CDR1 is MNHEY, CDR2 SVGAGI, per germline. This CDR3 comprises 16 residues. As DNA, the CDR3 is TGTGCCAGCAGTTACTCGGGCGGGGCTGGGGCCAACGTCCTGACTTTC. This codes for CASSYSGGAGANVLTF.

A remark on this clone: This CDR3 is also generated by other DNA sequences in the sample. The gene calls are TRBV27 and TRBJ2-1; 13 bases match TRBD2. There are 17 residues in the CDR3. The V gene's germline CDR1 is MNHEY and CDR2 SMNVEV (reference sequence). V trimming: 5 bases; J trimming: 0 bases; junction bases outside the gene matches: 4. Written as DNA, the CDR3 is TGTGCCAGCAGTCCGCGACTAGCGGGAGGCTCCTACAATGAGCAGTTCTTC. Its translation: CASSPRLAGGSYNEQFF.

The chain employs TRBV6-5 and TRBJ1-1; 11 bases match TRBD1. Germline CDR1 is MNHEY and CDR2 is SVGAGI. The CDR3 extends over 15 amino acids. The junction had 1 base not matched to a gene; V was cut back by 0 bases and J by 4 bases. The CDR3 sequence is CASSYSGTGGTEAFF. CDR3 nucleotides: TGTGCCAGCAGTTACTCCGGGACAGGGGGCACTGAAGCTTTCTTT.

This clone was recorded only once. V is TRBV9 and J is TRBJ2-5; 9 positions match TRBD1. Trimming removed 4 bases from V and 4 bases from J; junction bases left unmatched: 8. This CDR3 comprises 15 residues. The V gene's germline CDR1 is SGDLS and CDR2 YYNGEE. DNA of the CDR3: TGTGCCAGCAGCCCGGGAGTGACAGGGGGAGAGACCCAGTACTTC. Amino acids: CASSPGVTGGETQYF.

This chain uses TRBV28 with TRBJ1-2, with D possibly TRBD1 on 5 matching bases. The CDR3 is 18 residues long. Germline CDR1 reads MDHEN; CDR2 reads SYDVKM. With 5 bases removed from V and 0 bases from J, the gap between germline ends came to 22 bases. The DNA for the CDR3 is TGTGCCAGCAGTGACCCCAGGGCCCCCAGGGTTTCTAACTATGGCTACACCTTC. Encoded protein: CASSDPRAPRVSNYGYTF.

V gene TRBV30 combines with J gene TRBJ1-1, with unresolved D. CDR1 and CDR2 (germline): GTSNPN, SVGIG (reference sequence). V dropped 2 bases and J dropped 4 bases, with 11 bases sitting between them. The CDR3 has 13 residues. The CDR3 nucleotides are TGTGCCTGGAGTTACAGCCGGGGCACTGAAGCTTTCTTT. Encoded protein: CAWSYSRGTEAFF.

The chain combines TRBV6-1 with TRBJ1-2; 9 positions match TRBD1. This CDR3 is 14 amino acids long. The V gene's germline CDR1 is MNHNS and CDR2 SASEGT. V was clipped by 1 base and J by 3 bases; unmatched bases: 0. The CDR3 loop is CASSEGTGDYGYTF. DNA of the CDR3: TGTGCCAGCAGTGAAGGGACAGGGGACTATGGCTACACCTTC.

The chain links TRBV6-6 to TRBJ1-1; 7 bases map to TRBD1. Trimming removed 2 bases from V and 5 bases from J; junction bases left unmatched: 5. Germline CDR1 is MNHNY and CDR2 is SVGAGI (reference sequence). The CDR3 consists of 14 residues. This chain's CDR3 is CASSYNRGQTEAFF. The CDR3 DNA sequence: TGTGCCAGCAGTTACAACAGGGGCCAAACTGAAGCTTTCTTT.

This chain joins TRBV7-6 and TRBJ1-3; no clear D gene. V was clipped by 5 bases and J by 2 bases, with 10 bases between them. Germline CDR1 reads SGHVS; CDR2 reads FNYEAQ. This CDR3 is built from 14 residues. The CDR3 nucleotides are TGTGCCAGCAGCCTCGCGGGCCCTGGAAACACCATATATTTT. It encodes CASSLAGPGNTIYF.